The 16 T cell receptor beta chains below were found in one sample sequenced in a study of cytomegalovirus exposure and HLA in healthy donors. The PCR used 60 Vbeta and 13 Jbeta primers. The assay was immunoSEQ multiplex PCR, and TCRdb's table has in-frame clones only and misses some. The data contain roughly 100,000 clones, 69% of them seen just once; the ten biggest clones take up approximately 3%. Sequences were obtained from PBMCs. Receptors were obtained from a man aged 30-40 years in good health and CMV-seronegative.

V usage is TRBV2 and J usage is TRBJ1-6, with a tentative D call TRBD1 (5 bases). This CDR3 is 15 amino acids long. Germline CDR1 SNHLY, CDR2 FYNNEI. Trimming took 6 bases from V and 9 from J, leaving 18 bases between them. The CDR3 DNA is TGTGCCAGCAGGCGGCGGGGCAGTTCGCTTTCACCCCTCCACTTT. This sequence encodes CASRRRGSSLSPLHF.

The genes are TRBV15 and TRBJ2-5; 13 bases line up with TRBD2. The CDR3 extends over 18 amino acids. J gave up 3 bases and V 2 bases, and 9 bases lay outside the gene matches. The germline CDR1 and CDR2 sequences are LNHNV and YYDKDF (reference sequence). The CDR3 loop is CATSRIRTSGRGEETQYF. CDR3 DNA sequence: TGTGCCACCAGCAGAATCCGGACTAGCGGGAGAGGTGAAGAGACCCAGTACTTC.

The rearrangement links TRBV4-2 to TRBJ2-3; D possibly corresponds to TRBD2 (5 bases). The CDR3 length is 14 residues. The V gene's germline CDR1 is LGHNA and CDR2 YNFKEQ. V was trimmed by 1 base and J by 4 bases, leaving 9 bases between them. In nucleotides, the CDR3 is TGTGCCAGCAGCCAAGGCGCGGGCCCAGATACGCAGTATTTT. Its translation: CASSQGAGPDTQYF.

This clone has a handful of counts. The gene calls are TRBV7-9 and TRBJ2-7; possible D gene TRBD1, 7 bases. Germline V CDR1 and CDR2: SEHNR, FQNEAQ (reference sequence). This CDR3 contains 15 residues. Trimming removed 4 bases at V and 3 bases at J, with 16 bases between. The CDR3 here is CASSSSAGQFYEQYF. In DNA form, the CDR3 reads TGTGCCAGCAGCTCATCGGCGGGACAGTTCTACGAGCAGTACTTC. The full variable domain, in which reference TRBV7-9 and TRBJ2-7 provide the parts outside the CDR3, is DTGVSQNPRHKITKRGQNVTFRCDPISEHNRLYWYRQTLGQGPEFLTYFQNEAQLEKSRLLSDRFSAERPKGSFSTLEIQRTEQGDSAMYLCASSSSAGQFYEQYFGPGTRLTVT.

The CDR3 region is CASSGQGGGDQPQHF. The CDR3 DNA follows: TGTGCCAGCAGCGGACAGGGCGGCGGGGATCAGCCCCAGCATTTT. V usage is TRBV7-2 and J usage is TRBJ1-5; 8 bases are shared with TRBD1. The CDR3 has 15 amino acids. Per germline, CDR1 SGHTA and CDR2 FQGNSA. The trim removed 5 bases at V and 5 bases at J, leaving 8 bases unmatched.

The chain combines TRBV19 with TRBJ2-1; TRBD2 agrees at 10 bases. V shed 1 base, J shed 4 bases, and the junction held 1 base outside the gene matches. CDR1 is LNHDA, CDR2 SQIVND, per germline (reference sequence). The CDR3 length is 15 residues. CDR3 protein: CASSIGTSGYNEQFF. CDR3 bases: TGTGCCAGTAGTATAGGGACTAGCGGATACAATGAGCAGTTCTTC.

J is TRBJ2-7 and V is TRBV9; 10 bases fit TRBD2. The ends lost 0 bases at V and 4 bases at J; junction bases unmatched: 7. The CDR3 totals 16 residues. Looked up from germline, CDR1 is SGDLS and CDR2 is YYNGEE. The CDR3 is CASSVGLAGVGYEQYF. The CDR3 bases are TGTGCCAGCAGCGTAGGCCTAGCGGGAGTTGGGTACGAGCAGTACTTC.

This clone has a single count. CDR3 in amino acids: CASGRLAGNNEQFF. CDR3 nucleotide sequence: TGTGCCAGCGGGCGGCTAGCGGGAAACAATGAGCAGTTCTTC. V gene TRBV7-9 combines with J gene TRBJ2-1; 9 nucleotides agree with TRBD2. Germline loops: CDR1 SEHNR, CDR2 FQNEAQ (reference sequence). The CDR3 is made up of 14 amino acids. Trimming removed 8 bases from V and 5 bases from J; junction bases left unmatched: 7.

CDR3 sequence (DNA): TGTGCCAGCAGGGCCATCGGCGGGACAGATACGCAGTATTTT. Protein: CASRAIGGTDTQYF. The chain joins TRBV25-1 to TRBJ2-3; the D gene is possibly TRBD2 (5 bases). The germline gives CDR1 MGHDK, CDR2 SYGVNS. V shed 6 bases and J shed 3 bases, with 13 bases lying between them. The CDR3 has 14 residues.

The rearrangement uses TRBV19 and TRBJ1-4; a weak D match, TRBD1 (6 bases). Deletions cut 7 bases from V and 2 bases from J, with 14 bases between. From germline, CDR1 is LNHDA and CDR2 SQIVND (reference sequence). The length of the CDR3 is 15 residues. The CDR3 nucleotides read TGTGCCAGTACCGACAGGCGGCACACTAATGAAAAACTGTTTTTT. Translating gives CASTDRRHTNEKLFF.

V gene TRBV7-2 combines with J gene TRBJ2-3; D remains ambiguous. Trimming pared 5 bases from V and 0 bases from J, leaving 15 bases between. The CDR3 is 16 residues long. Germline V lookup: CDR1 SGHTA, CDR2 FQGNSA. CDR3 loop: CASSPAAVESTDTQYF. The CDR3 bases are TGTGCCAGCAGCCCCGCGGCGGTTGAGAGCACAGATACGCAGTATTTT.

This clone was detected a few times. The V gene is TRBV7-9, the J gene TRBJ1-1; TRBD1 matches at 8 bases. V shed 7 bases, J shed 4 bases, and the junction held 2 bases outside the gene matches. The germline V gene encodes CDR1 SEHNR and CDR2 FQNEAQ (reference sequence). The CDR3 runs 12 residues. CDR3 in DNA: TGTGCCAGCACAGGGGGCGGCACTGAAGCTTTCTTT. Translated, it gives CASTGGGTEAFF. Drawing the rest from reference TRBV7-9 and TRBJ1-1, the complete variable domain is DTGVSQNPRHKITKRGQNVTFRCDPISEHNRLYWYRQTLGQGPEFLTYFQNEAQLEKSRLLSDRFSAERPKGSFSTLEIQRTEQGDSAMYLCASTGGGTEAFFGQGTRLTVV.

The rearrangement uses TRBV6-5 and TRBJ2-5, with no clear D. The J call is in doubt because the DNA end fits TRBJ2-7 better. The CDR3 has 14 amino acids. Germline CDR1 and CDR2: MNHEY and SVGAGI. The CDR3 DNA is TGTGCCAGCAGTAGCCAGCGCTACTCCTACGAGCAGTACTTC. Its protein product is CASSSQRYSYEQYF.

The CDR3 is CASSVEGTGNQPQHF. The CDR3 region has the DNA TGTGCCAGCAGCGTAGAGGGGACAGGCAATCAGCCCCAGCATTTT. The chain uses TRBV9 and TRBJ1-5; 7 bases match TRBD1. J gave up 2 bases and V 0 bases, and 2 bases lay outside the gene matches. CDR1 SGDLS and CDR2 YYNGEE come from the germline V gene. The CDR3 loop spans 15 amino acids.

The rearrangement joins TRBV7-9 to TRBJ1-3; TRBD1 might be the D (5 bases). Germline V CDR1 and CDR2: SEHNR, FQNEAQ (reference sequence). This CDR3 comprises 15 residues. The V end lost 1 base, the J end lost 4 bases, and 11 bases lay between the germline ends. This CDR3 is CASSLERDRGNTIYF. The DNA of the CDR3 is TGTGCCAGCAGCTTAGAACGAGACAGAGGAAACACCATATATTTT.

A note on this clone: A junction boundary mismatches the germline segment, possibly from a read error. The CDR3 bases are TGTGCCAATAGTATCTGGGGGGGGTCGGACAATGAGCAGTTCTTC. This encodes CANSIWGGSDNEQFF. The chain couples TRBV19 to TRBJ2-1, with 7 bases that match TRBD2. This CDR3 is 15 amino acids long. From germline, CDR1 is LNHDA and CDR2 SQIVND (reference sequence).